This is a list of T cell receptor beta chains from one sample in a study of T cell responses to AZD1222 COVID-19 vaccine. The assay was immunoSEQ multiplex PCR, and TCRdb's table has in-frame clones only and misses some. In the table there are roughly 110,000 clones, 90% to 95% of which are singletons. The sample here was peripheral blood, taken on day 0 of AZD1222 vaccination. These receptors all stem from an adult in good health. Both conserved end residues are part of each CDR3. Each record gives: V gene, clone size, J gene, D gene, CDR3 protein, CDR3 DNA. A D gene is named only where the DNA matches it firmly. Size values are once, few and many counts, or a class for expanded clones, and some rows have none.

TRBV5-6	NA	TRBJ1-5	NA	CASSFRDINQPQHF	TGTGCCAGCAGCTTCCGGGATATCAATCAGCCCCAGCATTTT
TRBV7-9	few	TRBJ2-4	NA	CASSLGLAGPENIQYF	TGTGCCAGCAGCTTAGGGCTGGCCGGGCCGGAAAACATTCAGTACTTC
TRBV6-5	NA	TRBJ1-4	NA	CASSIGHVRDEKLFF	TGTGCCAGCAGTATCGGACATGTAAGGGATGAAAAACTGTTTTTT
TRBV6-4	NA	TRBJ2-1	NA	CASSDSEYNEQFF	TGTGCCAGCAGTGACAGCGAGTACAATGAGCAGTTCTTC
TRBV19	NA	TRBJ1-1	TRBD1	CASSDRGGGTEAFF	TGTGCCAGTAGCGACAGGGGGGGCGGCACTGAAGCTTTCTTT
TRBV5-1	NA	TRBJ1-2	NA	CASSLGQGLSNYGYTF	TGCGCCAGCAGCTTGGGGCAGGGCCTTTCTAACTATGGCTACACCTTC
TRBV7-3	NA	TRBJ2-3	NA	CASSLTTRTDTQYF	TGTGCCAGCAGCTTAACGACCCGCACAGATACGCAGTATTTT
TRBV4-1	few	TRBJ2-7	TRBD1	CASSKTGTVEQYF	TGCGCCAGCAGCAAAACTGGGACAGTCGAGCAGTACTTC
TRBV5-1	NA	TRBJ1-2	TRBD1	CASRTGEANYGYTF	TGCGCCAGCAGAACAGGGGAAGCTAACTATGGCTACACCTTC
TRBV7-3	NA	TRBJ2-7	NA	CASSLYGIGSYEQYF	TGTGCCAGCAGCTTATATGGAATCGGTTCCTACGAGCAGTACTTC
TRBV28	NA	TRBJ1-2	NA	CASTLLRNYGYTF	TGTGCCAGCACCCTCCTCCGGAACTATGGCTACACCTTC
TRBV5-4	NA	TRBJ2-7	TRBD2	CASGSGGFGGGEQYF	TGTGCCAGCGGGTCGGGCGGTTTTGGCGGGGGCGAGCAGTACTTC
TRBV7-2	NA	TRBJ2-5	NA	CASRPEPDRGETQYF	TGTGCCAGCAGACCCGAACCGGACAGAGGAGAGACCCAGTACTTC
TRBV7-8	NA	TRBJ2-7	TRBD2	CASSLDSGDSYEQYF	TGTGCCAGCAGCTTAGATAGCGGGGACTCCTACGAGCAGTACTTC